This T cell receptor beta chain was recorded in a study of blood T cell repertoires in COVID-19. TCRdb keeps only in-frame clones here, not all; method: immunoSEQ multiplex PCR. Of approximately 83,000 clones listed, 77% were seen once; the top ten hold just under 10%. The sample holds a few counts of this clone. V gave up 0 bases and J gave up 6 bases, with 13 bases separating them. This CDR3 region has 15 residues. CDR1 and CDR2 from the germline V gene are KGHSH and LQKENI. The sequence was collected from an elderly woman with acute or convalescent COVID-19. Sequencing was performed on peripheral blood. The chain joins TRBV18 to TRBJ2-3; a weak D match, TRBD1 (6 bases). The CDR3 here is CASSPPSGAGDTQYF. The CDR3, as DNA: TGTGCCAGCTCACCACCTTCAGGGGCAGGGGATACGCAGTATTTT.